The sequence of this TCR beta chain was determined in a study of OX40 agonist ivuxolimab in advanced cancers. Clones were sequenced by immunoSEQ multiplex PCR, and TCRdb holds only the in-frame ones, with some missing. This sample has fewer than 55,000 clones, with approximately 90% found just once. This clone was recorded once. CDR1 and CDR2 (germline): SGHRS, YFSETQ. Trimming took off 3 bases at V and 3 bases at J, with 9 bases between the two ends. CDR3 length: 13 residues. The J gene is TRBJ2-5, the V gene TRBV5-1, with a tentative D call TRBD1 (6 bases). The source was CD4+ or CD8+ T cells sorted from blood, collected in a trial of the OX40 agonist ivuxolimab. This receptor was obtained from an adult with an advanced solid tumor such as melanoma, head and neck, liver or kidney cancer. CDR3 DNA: TGCGCCAGCAGCTGGACAGTGGAAGAGACCCAGTACTTC. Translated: CASSWTVEETQYF.